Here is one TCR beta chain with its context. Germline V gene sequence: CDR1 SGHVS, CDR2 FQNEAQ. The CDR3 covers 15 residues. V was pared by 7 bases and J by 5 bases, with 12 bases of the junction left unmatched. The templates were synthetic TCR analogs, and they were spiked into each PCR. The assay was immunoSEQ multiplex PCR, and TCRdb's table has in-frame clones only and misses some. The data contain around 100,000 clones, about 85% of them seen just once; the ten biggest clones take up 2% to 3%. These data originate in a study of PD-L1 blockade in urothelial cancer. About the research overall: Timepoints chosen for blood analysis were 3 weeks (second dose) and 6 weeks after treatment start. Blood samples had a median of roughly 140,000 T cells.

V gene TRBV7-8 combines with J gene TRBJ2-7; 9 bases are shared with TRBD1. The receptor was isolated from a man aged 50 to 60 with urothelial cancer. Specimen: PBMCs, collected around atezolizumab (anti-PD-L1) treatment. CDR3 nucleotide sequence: TGTGCCAGCACCCGTGGGGACAGGGAATGGGACGAGCAGTACTTC. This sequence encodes CASTRGDREWDEQYF. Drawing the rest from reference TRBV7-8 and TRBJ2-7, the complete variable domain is GAGVSQSPRYKVAKRGQDVALRCDPISGHVSLFWYQQALGQGPEFLTYFQNEAQLDKSGLPSDRFFAERPEGSVSTLKIQRTQQEDSAVYLCASTRGDREWDEQYFGPGTRLTVT.